Below, 21 T cell receptor beta chains from the same sample are listed, as sequenced in a study of blood T cell repertoires in COVID-19. Method: immunoSEQ multiplex PCR; TCRdb's copy keeps in-frame clones and lacks some. Altogether 95,000 to 150,000 clones are present, around 80% being singletons, with the ten largest covering 16%. Sequenced input: peripheral blood. These receptors originate from a man in his fifties or sixties with active or convalescent COVID-19.

The chain links TRBV7-8 to TRBJ2-7; 12 bases map to TRBD2. The junction had 5 bases not matched to a gene; V was cut back by 2 bases and J by 0 bases. The length of the CDR3 is 17 residues. Germline V gene lookup returns CDR1 SGHVS and CDR2 FQNEAQ. CDR3 in DNA: TGTGCCAGCAGCTTACCCTTGACTAGCGGGAGCTCCTACGAGCAGTACTTC. It translates to CASSLPLTSGSSYEQYF.

The chain has TRBV11-1 and TRBJ2-7; TRBD2 agrees at 13 bases. CDR3 length equals 14 residues. With V trimmed by 5 bases and J by 3 bases, 1 base remained unmatched. Germline V gene lookup returns CDR1 SGHAT and CDR2 FQDESV (reference sequence). The CDR3 region is CASSRLAGGYEQYF. The CDR3 DNA reads as TGTGCCAGCAGCCGACTAGCGGGAGGCTACGAGCAGTACTTC.

The V gene is TRBV5-1, the J gene TRBJ2-7; 8 nucleotides line up with TRBD1. Germline CDR1 SGHRS, CDR2 YFSETQ. The CDR3 spans 17 residues. Losses at the gene ends were 3 bases for V and 2 bases for J; bases not matched to a gene: 13. The CDR3 is CASSSPTGTGGTYEQYF. The DNA of the CDR3 is TGCGCCAGCAGCTCACCCACCGGGACAGGTGGGACCTACGAGCAGTACTTC. The entire variable domain, with the rest obtained from reference TRBV5-1 and TRBJ2-7, is as follows: KAGVTQTPRYLIKTRGQQVTLSCSPISGHRSVSWYQQTPGQGLQFLFEYFSETQRNKGNFPGRFSGRQFSNSRSEMNVSTLELGDSALYLCASSSPTGTGGTYEQYFGPGTRLTVT.

The CDR3 coding sequence is TGCAGCGTTGACAACAGGCTTGACACTGAAGCTTTCTTT. It encodes CSVDNRLDTEAFF. V gene TRBV29-1 combines with J gene TRBJ1-1, with a possible D match to TRBD1 (5 bases). CDR1 and CDR2 from the germline V gene are SQVTM and ANQGSEA. CDR3 length: 13 amino acids. The V gene lost 3 bases and the J gene lost 3 bases, with 11 bases spanning the gap.

V usage is TRBV7-2 and J usage is TRBJ2-2; D not resolved. Trimming left V 3 bases short and J 0 bases short, with 2 bases between. Germline lookup yields CDR1 SGHTA and CDR2 FQGNSA. The CDR3 loop spans 13 amino acids. This chain's CDR3 is CASSFTNTGELFF. CDR3 DNA sequence: TGTGCCAGCAGCTTCACGAACACCGGGGAGCTGTTTTTT.

This clone was detected only once. The chain's CDR3 is CSVDSGRAGYEQYF. DNA of the CDR3: TGCAGCGTCGATAGCGGGAGGGCCGGGTACGAGCAGTACTTC. The V call is TRBV29-1, the J call TRBJ2-7; 11 positions match TRBD2. V trimming: 6 bases; J trimming: 4 bases; junction bases outside the gene matches: 8. Germline assignment: CDR1 SQVTM and CDR2 ANQGSEA. CDR3 length: 14 amino acids.

This clone was found once. The CDR3 DNA follows: TGTGCCAGCATGCAGGAAACAGATACGCAGTATTTT. Its translation: CASMQETDTQYF. The rearrangement uses TRBV2 and TRBJ2-3; D unresolved. Trimming removed 7 bases at V and 3 bases at J, with 8 bases between. The CDR3 covers 12 residues. Germline V gene sequence: CDR1 SNHLY, CDR2 FYNNEI.

This clone was picked up a small number of times. This sequence joins TRBV3-1 (or the pseudogene TRBV3-2) and TRBJ1-1; TRBD1 matches 7 bases. The CDR3 is made up of 14 amino acids. V shed 4 bases and J 5 bases; nucleotides not matched to a gene: 7. In germline, CDR1 is LGHDT, CDR2 YNNKEL (reference sequence). CDR3 DNA: TGTGCCAGCAGCCTGCAGGGGGTGTTAACTGAAGCTTTCTTT. Encoded protein: CASSLQGVLTEAFF.

This clone occurred a few times. The chain is built from TRBV6-4 and TRBJ2-2; a weak D match, TRBD2 (5 bases). The CDR3 is made up of 16 amino acids. Germline lookup yields CDR1 MRHNA and CDR2 SNTAGT. Trimming cost V 3 bases and J 5 bases, with 16 bases left between them. The CDR3 DNA follows: TGTGCCAGCAGTGAGGCATTAAACCCGGGAACCGGGGAGCTGTTTTTT. This gives the protein CASSEALNPGTGELFF.

This sequence joins TRBV6-5 and TRBJ2-2; TRBD1 matches at 7 bases. The trim removed 10 bases at V and 4 bases at J, leaving 6 bases unmatched. This CDR3 has 13 amino acids. The germline gives CDR1 MNHEY, CDR2 SVGAGI. DNA for the CDR3: TGTGCCACCGACAGGGTTGGCACCGGGGAGCTGTTTTTT. It encodes CATDRVGTGELFF.

The chain recombines TRBV18 with TRBJ1-2; D uncertain. The V gene's germline CDR1 is KGHSH and CDR2 LQKENI. This CDR3 has 13 residues. Trimming stripped 6 bases from V and 8 bases from J, with 16 bases between. CDR3 in amino acids: CASSLKQRAGYTF. The CDR3 DNA reads TGTGCCAGCTCCTTAAAACAGAGGGCAGGCTACACCTTC.

This clone was counted once. This rearrangement joins TRBV14 to TRBJ2-3, with 7 bases lining up with TRBD1. Trimming cost V 4 bases and J 7 bases; bases outside gene matches: 5. This CDR3 contains 13 residues. Looked up from germline, CDR1 is SGHDN and CDR2 is FVKESK. CDR3 in amino acids: CASSRDRGNTQYF. For the CDR3, the DNA is TGTGCCAGCAGCCGGGACAGAGGAAATACGCAGTATTTT. Full variable domain (missing parts from reference TRBV14 and TRBJ2-3): EAGVTQFPSHSVIEKGQTVTLRCDPISGHDNLYWYRRVMGKEIKFLLHFVKESKQDESGMPNNRFLAERTGGTYSTLKVQPAELEDSGVYFCASSRDRGNTQYFGPGTRLTVL.

This rearrangement joins TRBV27 to TRBJ1-4; the D gene is possibly TRBD1 (5 bases). V was pared by 4 bases and J by 8 bases, with 14 bases between. The CDR3 has 14 amino acids. The germline gives CDR1 MNHEY, CDR2 SMNVEV (reference sequence). CDR3 amino acids: CASSSLGGGEKLFF. The CDR3 nucleotides read TGTGCCAGCAGTTCCCTCGGGGGAGGCGAAAAACTGTTTTTT. The variable domain in full, with the rest retrieved from reference TRBV27 and TRBJ1-4, is EAQVTQNPRYLITVTGKKLTVTCSQNMNHEYMSWYRQDPGLGLRQIYYSMNVEVTDKGDVPEGYKVSRKEKRNFPLILESPSPNQTSLYFCASSSLGGGEKLFFGSGTQLSVL.

The genes are TRBV11-2 and TRBJ1-6; 9 bases align to TRBD1. Germline lookup yields CDR1 SGHAT and CDR2 FQNNGV. The CDR3 covers 13 residues. V gave up 3 bases and J gave up 10 bases; unmatched junction bases: 1. In nucleotides, the CDR3 is TGTGCCAGCAGCTTGGGACAGGGATCACCCCTCCACTTT. Residues: CASSLGQGSPLHF.

V usage is TRBV24-1 and J usage is TRBJ2-2; tentative D call: TRBD1 (7 bases). Trimming left V 2 bases short and J 5 bases short, with 14 bases between. The CDR3 loop spans 16 amino acids. Germline CDR1 is KGHDR and CDR2 is SFDVKD. CDR3 sequence: CATSDSSGGMTGELFF. DNA for the CDR3: TGTGCCACCAGTGATTCTTCAGGGGGGATGACCGGGGAGCTGTTTTTT.

V and J are TRBV29-1 and TRBJ2-3; tentatively, D is TRBD2 (6 bases). Trimming left V 4 bases short and J 6 bases short, with 14 bases between. CDR1 and CDR2 (germline): SQVTM, ANQGSEA. The CDR3 loop spans 13 amino acids. The CDR3: CSVGSSGGDTQYF. Written as DNA, the CDR3 is TGCAGCGTTGGATCATCCGGAGGGGATACGCAGTATTTT.

This clone has a single count. In the same sample, other DNA sequences code for this CDR3. The V gene is TRBV20-1, the J gene TRBJ2-1; D ambiguous. This CDR3 comprises 11 residues. Germline lookup yields CDR1 DFQATT and CDR2 SNEGSKA (reference sequence). The V end was cut by 2 bases, the J end by 5 bases, with 4 bases between. The CDR3 DNA reads as TGCAGTGCTAGATCAGACAATGAGCAGTTCTTC. The encoded protein is CSARSDNEQFF.

This rearrangement joins TRBV2 to TRBJ1-3; 7 bases line up with TRBD1. Trimming at V came to 7 bases and at J to 4 bases, leaving 7 bases not matched to a gene. Germline CDR1 is SNHLY and CDR2 is FYNNEI. The length of the CDR3 is 14 residues. The CDR3 nucleotides are TGTGCCAGCATGGAGGGGGCGCCAGGAAACACCATATATTTT. Encoded protein: CASMEGAPGNTIYF.

The V call is TRBV9, the J call TRBJ2-1, with TRBD2 identical over 7 bases. J gave up 5 bases and V 3 bases, and 8 bases lay outside the gene matches. The germline V gene encodes CDR1 SGDLS and CDR2 YYNGEE. The CDR3 loop spans 15 amino acids. For the CDR3, the DNA is TGTGCCAGCAGCGCCTCAGGGAGGGCCGACAATGAGCAGTTCTTC. Its protein product is CASSASGRADNEQFF.

V gene TRBV6-2 or TRBV6-3 combines with J gene TRBJ1-1; D possibly corresponds to TRBD1 (5 bases). This CDR3 comprises 16 residues. The V end was cut by 4 bases, the J end by 3 bases, with 18 bases between. Germline values: CDR1 MNHEY, CDR2 SVGEGT. The CDR3 loop reads CASSSLGRLGDTEAFF. The CDR3, as DNA: TGTGCCAGCAGTTCCCTAGGACGGCTAGGGGACACTGAAGCTTTCTTT.

The V and J genes are TRBV11-2 and TRBJ2-2; possible D gene TRBD2, 5 bases. Per germline, CDR1 SGHAT and CDR2 FQNNGV. This CDR3 has 16 amino acids. Trimming removed 1 base at V and 7 bases at J, with 16 bases between. The CDR3 loop is CASSLVGGSLGGELFF. Written as DNA, the CDR3 is TGTGCCAGCAGCTTAGTCGGTGGGAGTCTGGGCGGGGAGCTGTTTTTT.